This is a list of T cell receptor beta chains from one sample in a study of shared clonotypes between healthy human individuals. The protocol was immunoSEQ multiplex PCR, while the TCRdb copy is restricted to in-frame clones and leaves out a portion. Of approximately 480,000 clones in the sample, over 60% were seen once. The specimen sequenced was PBMCs. These receptors came from a middle-aged woman in good health. Some clones in this sample may be carry-over from other donors' samples. Each CDR3 is given with its conserved first and last residue. Each record gives: V gene, J gene, D gene, clone size, CDR3 protein, CDR3 DNA. The D gene is left open where the match is weak. Size is omitted from some rows. Given values are once, few, many or a class for expanded clones.

v_gene: TRBV15; j_gene: TRBJ2-5; d_gene: -; abundance: -; CDR3aa: CATSRDLRTGETQYF; CDR3nt: TGTGCCACCAGCAGAGATCTAAGGACGGGAGAGACCCAGTACTTC
v_gene: TRBV30; j_gene: TRBJ2-3; d_gene: -; abundance: -; CDR3aa: CAWSPPTDTQYF; CDR3nt: TGTGCCTGGAGTCCCCCGACAGATACGCAGTATTTT
v_gene: TRBV5-1; j_gene: TRBJ2-7; d_gene: -; abundance: -; CDR3aa: CASSLATHQEAYEQYF; CDR3nt: TGCGCCAGCAGCTTGGCGACACATCAGGAGGCTTACGAGCAGTACTTC
v_gene: TRBV30; j_gene: TRBJ2-7; d_gene: TRBD1; abundance: -; CDR3aa: CAWSVRGQGQQYF; CDR3nt: TGTGCCTGGAGTGTACGGGGACAGGGTCAACAGTACTTC
v_gene: TRBV6-6; j_gene: TRBJ1-1; d_gene: -; abundance: few; CDR3aa: CASLKTSTEAFF; CDR3nt: TGTGCCAGCCTAAAGACAAGCACTGAAGCTTTCTTT
v_gene: TRBV13; j_gene: TRBJ2-7; d_gene: -; abundance: -; CDR3aa: CASSGRDSSPSYEQYF; CDR3nt: TGTGCCAGCAGCGGCCGGGACTCAAGCCCCAGCTACGAGCAGTACTTC
v_gene: TRBV28; j_gene: TRBJ2-5; d_gene: TRBD1; abundance: -; CDR3aa: CASSSTGTGETQYF; CDR3nt: TGTGCCAGCAGCAGTACCGGGACAGGGGAGACCCAGTACTTC
v_gene: TRBV4-3; j_gene: TRBJ2-7; d_gene: -; abundance: -; CDR3aa: CASSQVGGAVQQYF; CDR3nt: TGCGCCAGCAGCCAGGTCGGAGGGGCGGTGCAGCAGTACTTC
v_gene: TRBV5-8; j_gene: TRBJ1-4; d_gene: -; abundance: -; CDR3aa: CASSLFSGVEKLFF; CDR3nt: TGTGCCAGCAGCTTGTTTTCAGGGGTCGAAAAACTGTTTTTT
v_gene: TRBV6-1; j_gene: TRBJ2-7; d_gene: TRBD1; abundance: once; CDR3aa: CASRTGGYEQYF; CDR3nt: TGTGCCAGTAGGACAGGGGGGTACGAGCAGTACTTC
v_gene: TRBV28; j_gene: TRBJ1-2; d_gene: -; abundance: -; CDR3aa: CASSFQGPGGYTF; CDR3nt: TGTGCCAGCAGTTTCCAGGGTCCGGGAGGCTACACCTTC
v_gene: TRBV5-6; j_gene: TRBJ1-2; d_gene: -; abundance: -; CDR3aa: CASSEPPADFGYTF; CDR3nt: TGTGCCAGCAGCGAGCCTCCCGCGGATTTTGGCTACACCTTC
v_gene: TRBV19; j_gene: TRBJ1-1; d_gene: TRBD1; abundance: -; CDR3aa: CASSNGQGAYTEAFF; CDR3nt: TGTGCCAGTAGTAACGGACAGGGGGCTTACACTGAAGCTTTCTTT
v_gene: TRBV5-1; j_gene: TRBJ1-5; d_gene: TRBD1; abundance: -; CDR3aa: CASSTGQGYYSNQPQHF; CDR3nt: TGCGCCAGTAGCACGGGACAGGGGTATTATAGCAATCAGCCCCAGCATTTT
v_gene: TRBV10-3; j_gene: TRBJ2-1; d_gene: TRBD2; abundance: once; CDR3aa: CAIRGTSDYNEQFF; CDR3nt: TGTGCCATCCGCGGGACTAGCGACTACAATGAGCAGTTCTTC
v_gene: TRBV29-1; j_gene: TRBJ2-3; d_gene: TRBD2; abundance: -; CDR3aa: CSVERGRGGTDTQYF; CDR3nt: TGCAGCGTTGAACGAGGGAGGGGCGGCACAGATACGCAGTATTTT
v_gene: TRBV29-1; j_gene: TRBJ1-1; d_gene: -; abundance: -; CDR3aa: CSVEADSLEAFF; CDR3nt: TGCAGCGTTGAGGCCGACAGCCTCGAAGCTTTCTTT
v_gene: TRBV7-8; j_gene: TRBJ1-1; d_gene: -; abundance: -; CDR3aa: CASSLASGAGAFF; CDR3nt: TGTGCCAGCAGCTTAGCCTCAGGGGCTGGAGCTTTCTTT
v_gene: TRBV5-4; j_gene: TRBJ2-7; d_gene: TRBD1; abundance: -; CDR3aa: CASSLPAGGNEQYF; CDR3nt: TGTGCCAGCAGCTTGCCGGCAGGGGGCAACGAGCAGTACTTC
v_gene: TRBV6-6; j_gene: TRBJ2-4; d_gene: -; abundance: -; CDR3aa: CASSYGSGAKNIQYF; CDR3nt: TGTGCCAGCAGTTACGGGAGCGGAGCCAAAAACATTCAGTACTTC